The T cell receptor (beta chain) described here comes from a study of OX40 agonist ivuxolimab in advanced cancers. Profiled with immunoSEQ multiplex PCR; TCRdb holds only in-frame clones, not every one. The repertoire holds tens of thousands of clones, with roughly 87% as singletons. This CDR3 comprises 14 residues. The V end lost 1 base, the J end lost 2 bases, and 9 bases lay between the germline ends. The V gene's germline CDR1 is MNHEY and CDR2 SMNVEV (reference sequence). This TCR was sampled from an adult with an advanced solid tumor such as melanoma, head and neck, liver or kidney cancer. The starting material was CD4+ or CD8+ T cells sorted from blood, obtained in a trial of the OX40 agonist ivuxolimab. This sequence joins TRBV27 and TRBJ2-7, with D perhaps given as TRBD1 or TRBD2 (6 bases each). CDR3 DNA: TGTGCCAGCAGTTTATTAGGGGGGACCTACGAGCAGTACTTC. Translated: CASSLLGGTYEQYF.